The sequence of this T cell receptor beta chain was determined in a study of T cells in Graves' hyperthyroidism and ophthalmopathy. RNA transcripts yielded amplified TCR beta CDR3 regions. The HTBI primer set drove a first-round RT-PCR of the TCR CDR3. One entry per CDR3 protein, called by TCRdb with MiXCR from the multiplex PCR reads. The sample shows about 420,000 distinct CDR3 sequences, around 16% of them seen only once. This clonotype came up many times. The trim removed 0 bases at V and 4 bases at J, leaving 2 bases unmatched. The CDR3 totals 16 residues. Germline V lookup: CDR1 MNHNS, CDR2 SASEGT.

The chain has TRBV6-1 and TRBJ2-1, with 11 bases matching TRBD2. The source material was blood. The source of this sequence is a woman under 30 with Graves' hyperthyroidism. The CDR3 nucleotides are TGTGCCAGCAGTGAAGCGGGACTAGCGGTATACAATGAGCAGTTCTTC. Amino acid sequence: CASSEAGLAVYNEQFF.